The next 17 T cell receptor beta chains were all read from a single sample in a study of T cell responses to AZD1222 COVID-19 vaccine. Sequencing was performed with immunoSEQ multiplex PCR; in TCRdb, only in-frame clones are kept and a portion is missing. The sample shows roughly 150,000 clones, over 90% of them seen only once. The sample in question was peripheral blood, obtained 28 days after the second AZD1222 dose. Receptors were obtained from an adult who received the AZD1222 COVID-19 vaccine.

This clone was picked up one time. The chain joins TRBV3-1 (or the pseudogene TRBV3-2) to TRBJ2-5, with D hard to call. Germline CDR1 is LGHDT and CDR2 is YNNKEL (reference sequence). The CDR3 consists of 11 residues. V was clipped by 1 base and J by 14 bases, with 11 bases between them. The CDR3: CASSQGWGIYF. CDR3 coding DNA: TGTGCCAGCAGCCAAGGGTGGGGAATCTACTTC.

This chain connects TRBV6-1 to TRBJ1-2, with 7 positions matching TRBD1. V shed 2 bases and J 1 base; nucleotides not matched to a gene: 10. This CDR3 is 17 amino acids long. Per the germline V gene, CDR1 is MNHNS and CDR2 is SASEGT. CDR3 sequence reads: CASSEFIYGQDNYGYTF. The CDR3 region has the DNA TGTGCCAGCAGTGAATTCATTTATGGACAGGATAACTATGGCTACACCTTC.

The V call is TRBV5-1, the J call TRBJ2-1; D assignment may be TRBD1 or TRBD2 (5 bases each). This CDR3 has 15 amino acids. In germline, CDR1 is SGHRS, CDR2 YFSETQ. Trimming removed 4 bases from V and 5 bases from J, with 16 bases in between. CDR3 in DNA: TGCGCCAGCAGCCCTCCGGGACCCCACGACAATGAGCAGTTCTTC. Translated: CASSPPGPHDNEQFF. Using reference TRBV5-1 and TRBJ2-1 for the parts outside the CDR3, the full variable domain is KAGVTQTPRYLIKTRGQQVTLSCSPISGHRSVSWYQQTPGQGLQFLFEYFSETQRNKGNFPGRFSGRQFSNSRSEMNVSTLELGDSALYLCASSPPGPHDNEQFFGPGTRLTVL.

The rearrangement uses TRBV5-1 and TRBJ2-7; TRBD1 might be the D (5 bases). The germline V gene encodes CDR1 SGHRS and CDR2 YFSETQ. The CDR3 spans 16 residues. The V and J ends lost 0 bases and 0 bases respectively, with 13 bases between them. For the CDR3, the DNA is TGCGCCAGCAGCTTGGGACAGCTGATAAGCTCCTACGAGCAGTACTTC. This translates into CASSLGQLISSYEQYF.

V is TRBV28 and J is TRBJ1-5; 7 bases fit TRBD1. The trim removed 6 bases at V and 3 bases at J, leaving 11 bases unmatched. The CDR3 consists of 16 residues. CDR1 MDHEN and CDR2 SYDVKM come from the germline V gene. The CDR3 DNA reads TGTGCCAGCAGCCTAGGGGGGGACAGAGACAATCAGCCCCAGCATTTT. As protein: CASSLGGDRDNQPQHF.

The gene calls are TRBV27 and TRBJ1-1; D gene unclear. Trimming stripped 2 bases from V and 1 base from J, with 5 bases between. The CDR3 covers 13 residues. CDR1 is MNHEY, CDR2 SMNVEV, per germline (reference sequence). CDR3 nucleotide sequence: TGTGCCAGCAGTTTAATCAGGAACACTGAAGCTTTCTTT. As protein: CASSLIRNTEAFF.

The chain combines TRBV11-2 with TRBJ2-1; no definite D call. This CDR3 comprises 16 residues. Germline CDR1 reads SGHAT; CDR2 reads FQNNGV. V was clipped by 4 bases and J by 1 base, with 14 bases between them. In DNA, the CDR3 is TGTGCCAGCAGCTGGATGGATTTATGGTCCTACAATGAGCAGTTCTTC. It is translated as CASSWMDLWSYNEQFF.

In this sample, this clone turned up a few times. The chain couples TRBV2 to TRBJ1-1; a possible D gene is TRBD1 (5 bases). The CDR3 covers 13 residues. V lost 8 bases and J 4 bases, leaving 14 bases between the germline ends. CDR1 and CDR2 from the germline V gene are SNHLY and FYNNEI. In DNA form, the CDR3 reads TGTGCCAGCGAAGACAGATCGATCACTGAAGCTTTCTTT. Translated: CASEDRSITEAFF.

The table lists this clone with a count of one. The V and J genes are TRBV7-2 and TRBJ1-6; D call uncertain. The ends were cut back, 5 bases at V and 1 base at J, with 15 bases in the middle. The germline gives CDR1 SGHTA, CDR2 FQGNSA. The CDR3 covers 17 residues. This CDR3 reads CASSKASGGSYNSPLHF. DNA for the CDR3: TGTGCCAGCAGCAAGGCGAGCGGAGGATCCTATAATTCACCCCTCCACTTT.

The chain has TRBV25-1 and TRBJ2-5, with 8 nucleotides matching TRBD2. Per germline, CDR1 MGHDK and CDR2 SYGVNS. The CDR3 length is 17 residues. Trimming removed 5 bases from V and 0 bases from J; junction bases left unmatched: 11. The CDR3 is CASSPPSPGGYQETQYF. The CDR3 coding sequence is TGTGCCAGCAGTCCTCCCAGTCCGGGGGGGTACCAAGAGACCCAGTACTTC.

V and J are TRBV4-1 and TRBJ1-5; 9 positions agree with TRBD1. Per the germline V gene, CDR1 is MGHRA and CDR2 is YSYEKL. This CDR3 contains 16 residues. The ends lost 3 bases at V and 6 bases at J; junction bases unmatched: 9. CDR3 sequence reads: CASSHRGDRVGQPQHF. The CDR3 DNA sequence: TGCGCCAGCAGCCATCGAGGGGACAGGGTCGGTCAGCCCCAGCATTTT.

The chain has TRBV7-2 and TRBJ2-1; D unclear. From germline, CDR1 is SGHTA and CDR2 FQGNSA. There are 13 residues in the CDR3. The ends were cut back, 3 bases at V and 6 bases at J, with 9 bases in the middle. The DNA of the CDR3 is TGTGCCAGCAGCTTCTTCTATGGCAATGAGCAGTTCTTC. It is translated as CASSFFYGNEQFF.

The V gene is TRBV18, the J gene TRBJ2-7; D remains ambiguous. Trimming removed 0 bases from V and 9 bases from J, with 15 bases in between. The germline V gene encodes CDR1 KGHSH and CDR2 LQKENI. The CDR3 loop spans 14 amino acids. Written as DNA, the CDR3 is TGTGCCAGCTCACCACCAGGGAACATTCTCAGGCAGTACTTC. Protein: CASSPPGNILRQYF.

This chain links TRBV28 with TRBJ1-3; TRBD1 aligns across 7 bases. V was clipped by 4 bases and J by 3 bases; unmatched bases: 9. Germline CDR1 is MDHEN and CDR2 is SYDVKM. The CDR3 length is 16 residues. CDR3 in DNA: TGTGCCAGCAGTTGGGGACAGCTGCGCTTTGGAAACACCATATATTTT. It codes for CASSWGQLRFGNTIYF.

The rearrangement links TRBV19 to TRBJ1-1; D not certain. Per germline, CDR1 LNHDA and CDR2 SQIVND (reference sequence). The CDR3 sequence is 14 residues long. Trimming cost V 5 bases and J 3 bases, with 13 bases left between them. The DNA of the CDR3 is TGTGCCAGTAGTCCCCCTGGGGTATACACTGAAGCTTTCTTT. This codes for CASSPPGVYTEAFF.

The CDR3 nucleotides are TGTGCCTGGAGCGCCTATGGGGGGTGGTCGAATTCACCCCTCCACTTT. Translation: CAWSAYGGWSNSPLHF. V is TRBV30 and J is TRBJ1-6, with a weak D call TRBD1 (5 bases). Looked up from germline, CDR1 is GTSNPN and CDR2 is SVGIG (reference sequence). The CDR3 is 16 residues long. Trimming stripped 3 bases from V and 7 bases from J, with 19 bases between.

The chain employs TRBV14 and TRBJ2-2; 8 positions agree with TRBD1. Germline CDR1 reads SGHDN; CDR2 reads FVKESK. This CDR3 is 17 amino acids long. Trimming took 0 bases from V and 6 from J; bases not matched to a gene: 9. In DNA, the CDR3 is TGTGCCAGCAGCCAAGATATAGGAACAGGGGGAGCCGGGGAGCTGTTTTTT. Its translation is CASSQDIGTGGAGELFF.